The entry below describes one TCR beta chain. Ten or more counts support this clonotype. Its antigen remains undetermined. Qualities for individual bases were not recorded, and no much larger clone is one base off. These data are taken from a study of CD8 T cells in ankylosing spondylitis (dated by TCRdb to 2016 to 2017). Looking at the study overall: The study profiled T cell receptor beta repertoires in healthy donors and ankylosing spondylitis patients to find disease-linked TCR variants. The whole study cohort included 108 healthy donors and over 20 ankylosing spondylitis patients. Peripheral blood was sampled, and synovial fluid was additionally collected from ankylosing spondylitis patients. What the work shows at the level of the full study, not this receptor alone: Some motif variants were previously reported in synovial fluid and blood of reactive arthritis patients, suggesting common disease-initiation mechanisms. A CD8+ phenotype was shown by the disease-linked clones, which were found at relatively low frequencies in peripheral blood. A TCR beta motif made up of several highly homologous amino acid variants appeared to be characteristic of blood from ankylosing spondylitis patients. Significant enrichment of the disease-linked clones was reported in matched synovial fluid samples from ankylosing spondylitis patients.

Between the V and J ends, shortened by 5 bases and 10 bases respectively, the junction contains 12 bases. There are 12 amino acids in the CDR3, from cysteine to phenylalanine inclusive. CDR3 DNA only is kept here, 36 bases in frame from base 1. Sequencing was carried out with an Illumina HiSeq 2500. TCR beta libraries were prepared by quantitative 5'-RACE with molecular barcodes. The source study handled its data this way. A new computational method, built on a probabilistic model of VDJ rearrangement, was used to identify disease-linked TCR variants. Using fastp trimming at Q25 and MiXCR clonotype assembly, TCRdb reanalyzed the public sequencing data and kept in-frame beta chains. Every entry covers one CDR3 protein and lists the most common genes and DNA from its rows. These V and J calls are TCRdb output, not the study's own analysis. Across this sample there are some 250,000 distinct CDR3 sequences, with around 10% seen only once. Of the sample, approximately 6.6% is held by the ten largest clones.

The specimen was blood, either unsorted or a sorted T cell fraction (not recorded which). This receptor was taken from a male donor with ankylosing spondylitis or in good health (not recorded which). This receptor chain uses TRBV12-3 or TRBV12-4 and TRBJ2-1; TRBD1 might be the D gene, on 6 matching bases. The DNA reads TGTGCCAGCAGTCCCGGGACAATGGAGCAGTTCTTC. Translation gives CASSPGTMEQFF.